One and the same sample provided the 11 T cell receptor beta chains below, sequenced in a study of T cell repertoires in cytomegalovirus infection. TCRdb re-derived calls from the reads in MiXCR, one entry per CDR3 protein. The sample records some 400,000 distinct CDR3 sequences, roughly 31% being singletons. Input material: PBMCs. The receptor set was obtained from a human donor in good health (CMV status not recorded). Some clones in this sample may be carry-over from other donors' samples.

This clonotype was counted only a few times. Here the CDR3 DNA reads TGTGCCAGCGGTTCGCGCAGGGACTCCTACAATGAGCAGTTCTTC. This translates into CASGSRRDSYNEQFF. The chain recombines TRBV12-3 or TRBV12-4 with TRBJ2-1, with D possibly matching TRBD1 (5 bases). V lost 8 bases, J lost 0 bases, and 14 bases lay in between. The CDR3 has 15 amino acids.

This clonotype came up a few times. The chain has TRBV18 and TRBJ1-4; TRBD1 might be the D (5 bases). CDR1 KGHSH and CDR2 LQKENI come from the germline V gene. V was pared by 3 bases and J by 2 bases, with 16 bases between. The CDR3 loop spans 17 amino acids. The chain's CDR3 is CASSPTISGSTNEKLFF. The CDR3 nucleotides are TGTGCCAGCTCACCTACCATTTCAGGGTCGACTAATGAAAAACTGTTTTTT.

This chain connects TRBV18 to TRBJ1-1; D may be TRBD1 (5 bases). This CDR3 has 14 amino acids. V was shortened by 7 bases and J by 4 bases, with 16 bases between the two germline ends. Germline-derived CDR1 and CDR2 are KGHSH and LQKENI. CDR3 protein: CASLKTVGGTEAFF. CDR3 bases: TGTGCCAGCTTAAAGACAGTGGGAGGCACTGAAGCTTTCTTT. Drawing the rest from reference TRBV18 and TRBJ1-1, the complete variable domain is NAGVMQNPRHLVRRRGQEARLRCSPMKGHSHVYWYRQLPEEGLKFMVYLQKENIIDESGMPKERFSAEFPKEGPSILRIQQVVRGDSAAYFCASLKTVGGTEAFFGQGTRLTVV.

This clonotype was counted between two and nine times. The rearrangement links TRBV7-6 to TRBJ1-5; D not resolved. Germline loops: CDR1 SGHVS, CDR2 FNYEAQ. V was cut by 0 bases and J by 5 bases, with 5 bases left in between. CDR3 length: 13 residues. The CDR3 region is CASSLAEDQPQHF. The DNA for the CDR3 is TGTGCCAGCAGCTTAGCGGAGGATCAGCCCCAGCATTTT.

This clonotype has a count of ten or more. The gene calls are TRBV6-1 and TRBJ2-1; 8 bases match TRBD2. V lost 4 bases and J lost 6; bases outside the gene matches: 8. The germline CDR1 and CDR2 sequences are MNHNS and SASEGT. CDR3 size: 15 residues. Written as DNA, the CDR3 is TGTGCCAGCAGTGGATCCGCCGGGACTAGCAATGAGCAGTTCTTC. This translates into CASSGSAGTSNEQFF.

The chain couples TRBV5-1 to TRBJ2-5, with 15 bases that match TRBD2. CDR1 SGHRS and CDR2 YFSETQ come from the germline V gene. The V segment lost 1 base and the J segment 4 bases; nucleotides outside the gene matches: 11. The CDR3 has 19 residues. The CDR3 region has the DNA TGCGCCAGCAGCTTGCCAGGGACTAGCGGGGGGACATTCCGAGAGACCCAGTACTTC. It codes for CASSLPGTSGGTFRETQYF.

In its sample, this clonotype was seen a few times. The chain links TRBV6-1 to TRBJ1-5; D is ambiguous. Trimming shortened V by 3 bases and J by 3 bases, and 6 bases separated the two germline ends. Germline assignment: CDR1 MNHNS and CDR2 SASEGT. The CDR3 spans 13 residues. The CDR3 coding sequence is TGTGCCAGCAGTGATGCGACCAATCAGCCCCAGCATTTT. Encoded protein: CASSDATNQPQHF.

The table lists this clonotype with many counts. The V gene is TRBV19, the J gene TRBJ2-1; D gene unclear. This CDR3 is built from 16 residues. Trimming stripped 6 bases from V and 0 bases from J, with 15 bases between. Germline V gives CDR1 LNHDA, CDR2 SQIVND (reference sequence). As DNA, the CDR3 is TGTGCCAGTAGCCCGGGCCAACCGGCCTCCTACAATGAGCAGTTCTTC. This codes for CASSPGQPASYNEQFF.

A note on this clonotype: A much larger clone sits a single nucleotide away, making a read error possible. V gene TRBV7-2 combines with J gene TRBJ2-7; the D gene is possibly TRBD1 (6 bases). CDR1 and CDR2 (germline): SGHTA, FQGNSA. The ends were cut back, 5 bases at V and 7 bases at J, with 21 bases in the middle. This CDR3 has 15 amino acids. The CDR3 nucleotides are TGTGCCAGCAGCCCATACCCCAGGGGCATAAAAGAGCAGTACTTC. Its protein product is CASSPYPRGIKEQYF.

The V call is TRBV7-4, the J call TRBJ2-1; D is unresolved. Germline CDR1 and CDR2: SGHVT and SQSDAQ. V shed 5 bases and J shed 5 bases, with 16 bases lying between them. The CDR3 is 15 residues long. CDR3 DNA: TGTGCCAGCAGCCCGACATCCCGCGGTAACAATGAGCAGTTCTTC. Protein: CASSPTSRGNNEQFF.

The V and J genes are TRBV12-3 or TRBV12-4 and TRBJ2-5; D is possibly TRBD1 or TRBD2 (5 bases each). V shed 6 bases and J shed 3 bases, with 17 bases lying between them. The CDR3 sequence is 15 residues long. The CDR3: CASSSSGTKKETQYF. For the CDR3, the DNA is TGTGCCAGCAGCTCCTCCGGGACGAAAAAAGAGACCCAGTACTTC.